Reported below is one T cell receptor beta chain. What it recognizes is unknown. The CDR3 consists of 14 residues. The germline CDR1 and CDR2 sequences are MNHEY and SMNVEV (reference sequence). Trimming cost V 3 bases and J 2 bases, with 10 bases left between them. Amplified TCR beta CDR3 regions came from RNA transcripts. Primed by the HTBI set, a first-round RT-PCR was run on the TCR CDR3. Using its own MiXCR run on the multiplex PCR reads, TCRdb lists one record per CDR3 protein. The table lists about 480,000 distinct CDR3 sequences, 14% of them singletons. These data are taken from a study of T cells in Graves' hyperthyroidism and ophthalmopathy. Points from the study as a whole: Blood also showed most of the thyroid clonotypes that were expanded above 0.001.

Used for diagnoses were clinical symptoms, serum thyroxine and TRAb, thyroid ultrasound and orbital computed tomography. The sequencing sample was made of blood. This receptor was taken from a woman younger than 35 with Graves' hyperthyroidism. V is TRBV27 and J is TRBJ2-5; possible D gene TRBD1, 6 bases. DNA for the CDR3: TGTGCCAGCAGTTTTCGAGGACAGCAAGAGACCCAGTACTTC. This gives the protein CASSFRGQQETQYF.